This T cell receptor beta chain appears in the sequencing data of a study of T-cell memory formation after mild COVID-19 (dated by TCRdb to the early 2020s). About the full investigation: TCR sequence clusters from the two donors were largely donor specific. The cohort comprised two young, previously healthy adult volunteers, one female and one male. In a couple of donors, T-cell clones that expanded and contracted after mild COVID-19 were tracked by sequencing TCRalpha and TCRbeta repertoires over time. What the work shows at the level of the full study, not this receptor alone: The study covered only a couple of mild cases, and larger cohorts including severe cases with pre-infection samples were considered necessary. Whether the second-wave clones peaking on day 37 were SARS-CoV-2 specific was not confirmed. Contracting CD4+ clones were found mainly in CM and EM memory subsets, while CD8+ clones were enriched in EMRA. Some responding clones were detected in pre-infection memory, which suggested that pre-existing cross-reactive memory T cells had joined the SARS-CoV-2 response. Clones contracting from day 15 to 85 had balanced CD4/CD8 phenotypes, while a second wave expanding from day 15 to 37 was biased towards CD4+.

Trimming accounts for 0 bases at V and 4 bases at J, while the number of junction bases matched to no gene is 0. The CDR3 sequence holds 14 residues, the cysteine and phenylalanine included. Of the read, only the CDR3 DNA is kept; its 42 bases are in frame from base 1. CDR1 is given as MNHEY and CDR2 as SVGAGI, both from the germline V gene. Sequencing was carried out with an Illumina NovaSeq 6000. cDNA libraries for TCRalpha and TCRbeta were prepared by 5'RACE using constant-segment primers, with sample barcodes and unique molecular identifiers added. RNA was extracted from every sample with Trizol reagent. Library amplification was performed in two PCR steps, and a second sample barcode and Illumina TruSeq adapters were introduced in the second step. Libraries were sequenced on an Illumina NovaSeq with 2 x 150 bp paired-end reads. The published analysis was carried out like this. Demultiplexing of reads and collapsing into UMI-guided consensus sequences were performed with migec v1.2.7. Using mixcr v2.1.11, the UMI consensuses were aligned to TRA and TRB V and J templates and assembled into clonotypes. A clonotype was counted as expanded or contracted only if both edgeR and NoisET called the change significant, with noise models trained on biological replicates. For edgeR calls, a false discovery rate-adjusted p below 0.01 and a log2 fold-change threshold of 1 were applied. PCA with hierarchical clustering of max-normalized trajectories of the 1000 most abundant clonotypes was used as exploratory dynamics analysis. Separately sequenced CD4+ and CD8+ repertoires were used to assign a CD4 or CD8 phenotype to each responding clone. TCRdb passed the public sequencing reads through fastp at Q25 and MiXCR, retaining productive beta sequences. Each CDR3 protein gets just one entry, which takes the most common genes and DNA from the rows behind it. The V and J calls follow TCRdb's processing rather than the paper's. This sample lists around 83,000 distinct CDR3 sequences; around 25% were detected once. The top ten clones comprise about 40% of the sample.

Ficoll-Paque density gradient centrifugation was the method used to isolate PBMCs. Regarding this clonotype: This receptor's antigen is unknown. No base qualities exist here, and no much larger clone lies one base off it.

The rearranged chain carries TRBV6-5 and TRBJ2-1; TRBD2 lines up with 7 middle nucleotides. Sample: PBMCs or a T cell subset sorted from them (not recorded which). The sequence derives from a young man who had mild COVID-19 (a few samples of this study predate the infection). The sample titles of this study are shuffled in the database, so cell type and time point are left out; the donor was told from shared clones. CDR3 region: CASSYSSGYNEQFF. In nucleotides, the sequence is TGTGCCAGCAGTTACTCTAGCGGGTACAATGAGCAGTTCTTC.